These T cell receptor beta chains were read from a single sample in a study of Graves' ophthalmopathy and Graves' hyperthyroidism. MiXCR, run by TCRdb on the multiplex PCR reads, gives a single entry per CDR3 protein. This sample carries roughly 160,000 distinct CDR3 sequences, around 40% of them seen once, and the ten largest clones take nearly 9%. Sequencing was carried out using peripheral blood. The receptor set was obtained from a man in his thirties or forties with Graves' ophthalmopathy. Both conserved end residues are part of each CDR3. A D gene is named only where the DNA matches it firmly. Size is stated for part of the rows, as once, few or many counts, or as a class when the clone is expanded.

>TRBJ1-1|.|16|TRBV12-3/TRBV12-4|many
TGTGCCAGCAGCCCTTTGAGGGGGTGGGGGGGGACTGAAGCTTTCTTT
CASSPLRGWGGTEAFF
>TRBJ2-6|.|16|TRBV6-2/TRBV6-3|many
TGTGCCAGCAGACGCTCATCCCTCTCTGGGGCCAACGTCCTGACTTTC
CASRRSSLSGANVLTF
>TRBJ2-5|TRBD2|17|TRBV11-2|.
TGTGCCAGCAGTTTCACTAGCGGGAGGACCAACCAAGAGACCCAGTACTTC
CASSFTSGRTNQETQYF
>TRBJ1-5|.|14|TRBV12-3/TRBV12-4|.
TGTGCCAGCAGTTTCAGCAGGGGCAATCAGCCCCGGCATTTT
CASSFSRGNQPRHF
>TRBJ1-4|.|14|TRBV6-2/TRBV6-3|many
TGTGCCAGCAGTTACTCGGACACGAATGAAAAACTGTTTTTT
CASSYSDTNEKLFF
>TRBJ2-5|TRBD1|15|TRBV12-3/TRBV12-4|many
TGTGCCAGCAGTCCCCAGGGGCAGGGGGAGGAGACCCAGTACTTC
CASSPQGQGEETQYF
>TRBJ2-5|.|15|TRBV6-2/TRBV6-3|many
TGTGCCAGCTTGCGACAGCAACCCGTTCAAGAGACCCAGTACTTC
CASLRQQPVQETQYF
>TRBJ1-1|.|14|TRBV6-5|few
TGTGCCAGCAGTTACAGACAGTTTAACACTGAAGCTTTCTTT
CASSYRQFNTEAFF
>TRBJ1-2|TRBD1|15|TRBV27|many
TGTGCCAGCAGTGGGGGGACAGGGGGAAACTATGGCTACACCTTC
CASSGGTGGNYGYTF
>TRBJ1-5|.|15|TRBV2|many
TGTGCCAGCAGTGTCGGGCAGGGGAACAATCAGCCCCAGCATTTT
CASSVGQGNNQPQHF
>TRBJ2-7|.|14|TRBV27|many
TGTGCCAGCAGCCACCGGGGGAGCTCCTACGAGCAGTACTTC
CASSHRGSSYEQYF
>TRBJ1-6|.|17|TRBV6-1|many
TGTGCCAGCAGTGAAAGGGCTCTGGGCTCCTATAATTCACCCCTCCACTTT
CASSERALGSYNSPLHF
>TRBJ2-7|.|13|TRBV7-2|many
TGTGCCAGCAGCGTGGGACTTACCTACGAGCAGTACTTC
CASSVGLTYEQYF
>TRBJ2-7|TRBD1|14|TRBV6-1|.
TGTGCCAGCAAAGGACAGGGTTTTGTTGGTGAGCAGTACTTC
CASKGQGFVGEQYF
>TRBJ2-2|TRBD1|18|TRBV6-4|many
TGTGCCAGCATTCTGAACCGGGACAGCTTCTTGAACACCGGGGAGCTGTTTTTT
CASILNRDSFLNTGELFF
>TRBJ1-2|.|13|TRBV12-3/TRBV12-4|many
TGTGCCAGCAGCACCACTGAAAACTATGGCTACACCTTC
CASSTTENYGYTF
>TRBJ2-5|.|15|TRBV30|many
TGTGCCTGGAGTCCGATGGGACCTAAATCGGAGACCCAGTACTTC
CAWSPMGPKSETQYF
>TRBJ2-5|TRBD2|15|TRBV12-3/TRBV12-4|.
TGTGCCAGCACTACTAGCGGGAGTGAGTTAGAGACCCAGTACTTC
CASTTSGSELETQYF
>TRBJ2-2|TRBD1|16|TRBV12-3/TRBV12-4|many
TGTGCCAGCTTAGCCCAGGGGGCATCGAACACCGGGGAGCTGTTTTTT
CASLAQGASNTGELFF
>TRBJ2-7|TRBD2|15|TRBV6-2/TRBV6-3|.
TGTGCCAGCACGGGAGGAACCAAGAAGTTCTACGAGCAGTACTTC
CASTGGTKKFYEQYF
>TRBJ2-5|.|14|TRBV6-4|few
TGTGCCAGCAGTGAAGGAGGGTGGAGAGAGACCCAGTACTTC
CASSEGGWRETQYF
>TRBJ2-7|TRBD2|13|TRBV6-1|.
TGTGCCAGCAGTCTCAAACCGGGGGGCGAGCAGTACTTC
CASSLKPGGEQYF
>TRBJ1-5|.|13|TRBV5-1|many
TGCGCCAGCAGCTTGGACGCCAATCAGCCCCAGCATTTT
CASSLDANQPQHF
>TRBJ2-7|TRBD2|14|TRBV20-1|many
TGCAGTGCTAGAGAGGGAGGGACTAGCTCCCGGCAGTACTTC
CSAREGGTSSRQYF
>TRBJ2-7|.|13|TRBV6-5|.
TGTGCCAGCAGTTACTTGGGCTCCTACGAGCAGTACTTC
CASSYLGSYEQYF
>TRBJ2-7|.|15|TRBV11-2|.
TGTGCCAGCAGCTCGATAGCGGATAGCTCCTACGAGCAGTACTTC
CASSSIADSSYEQYF
>TRBJ2-7|.|18|TRBV11-1|.
TGTGCCAGCAGCCTGGGCTTGGCAGGTCTAACGGGGTCCTACGAGCAGTACTTC
CASSLGLAGLTGSYEQYF
>TRBJ2-5|.|14|TRBV12-3/TRBV12-4|few
TGTGCCAGCAGTGGATACAGGGTTCAAGAGACCCAGTACTTC
CASSGYRVQETQYF
>TRBJ2-2|TRBD2|16|TRBV7-2|many
TGTGGCAGCAGCTTGAGCGGGAGGGGCCTCCCCGGGGAGCTGTTTTTT
CGSSLSGRGLPGELFF
>TRBJ2-7|.|12|TRBV11-2|few
TGTGCCAGCAGCTTAGATCAAGTCGAGCAGTACTTC
CASSLDQVEQYF
>TRBJ1-1|.|14|TRBV7-2|.
TGTGCCAGCAGCCCCACGGGGAGTGACACTGAAGCTTTCTTT
CASSPTGSDTEAFF
>TRBJ2-7|.|14|TRBV6-2/TRBV6-3|many
TGTGCCAGCAGTTACTCAGGGGAGGCCCACGAGCAGTACTTC
CASSYSGEAHEQYF
>TRBJ1-2|TRBD1|15|TRBV24-1|many
TGTGCCACCAGTGGCGACAGGGGGGCAAACTATGGCTACACCTTC
CATSGDRGANYGYTF
>TRBJ2-5|TRBD1|15|TRBV19|many
TGTGCCAGTAGTACGTGGACAGGGACAGCGGAGACCCAGTACTTC
CASSTWTGTAETQYF
>TRBJ1-2|.|13|TRBV27|.
TGTGCCACCCAGGAAGGGGTCGGCTATGGCTACACCTTC
CATQEGVGYGYTF
>TRBJ1-2|.|12|TRBV5-1|many
TGCGCCAGCGCCGGGGCAAACTATGGCTACACCTTC
CASAGANYGYTF
>TRBJ2-5|.|15|TRBV5-1|.
TGCGCCAGCAGCTTGGGCCGAGGAAGTGACGAGACCCAGTACTTC
CASSLGRGSDETQYF
>TRBJ2-2|.|14|TRBV3-1|many
TGTGCCAGCAGCCAAGTAGTGGATGGCGGGGAGCTGTTTTTT
CASSQVVDGGELFF
>TRBJ2-7|.|15|TRBV19|.
TGTGCCAGTAGGCCTCGCGGACGGATCAGTAACGAGCAGTACTTC
CASRPRGRISNEQYF
>TRBJ1-5|TRBD1|15|TRBV12-3/TRBV12-4|.
TGTGCCAGCAGTTCGCGACAGGGGGTGGTTCAGCCCCAGCATTTT
CASSSRQGVVQPQHF
>TRBJ1-1|TRBD1|15|TRBV15|.
TGTGCCACCAGCAGAGGTACAACAGGGGACGCTGAAGCTTTCTTT
CATSRGTTGDAEAFF
>TRBJ2-7|.|14|TRBV28|few
TGTGCCAGCAGTTACCGCCGTTCTACCTACGAGCAGTACTTC
CASSYRRSTYEQYF